Below, 3 T cell receptor beta chains from the same sample are listed, as sequenced in a study of a mutant IDH1 vaccine in newly diagnosed glioma listed by TCRdb under 2021. The time point label for this specimen denotes: week 11, during vaccination. Every vaccine dose consisted of 300 ug of a 20-mer mutant IDH1 peptide in Montanide, administered subcutaneously together with topical imiquimod. These receptors' targets are unknown. Preparation of the library involved the immunoSEQ multiplex PCR assay. TCRdb provides this immuneACCESS table in a form limited to in-frame rearrangements. Some clones are lacking; in checked studies, under half of them reflect an unresolved V gene, and why the rest are absent is not known. Recorded for this sample are tens of thousands of clones; about four fifths of them occurred a single time. About 9.4% of the sample goes to the ten largest clones. The sequencing here drew on PBMCs, taken from a glioma patient whose treatment included an IDH1 peptide vaccine. Receptors originate from a woman aged 50 to 60 with glioma.

This chain connects TRBV7-9 to TRBJ1-1; D may be TRBD1 (5 bases). V was cut by 5 bases and J by 4 bases, with 14 bases left in between. Germline values: CDR1 SEHNR, CDR2 FQNEAQ (reference sequence). The CDR3 has 14 residues. DNA of the CDR3: TGTGCCAGCAGCGTAAGACAGTGGGGCACTGAAGCTTTCTTT. Translation: CASSVRQWGTEAFF.

The chain couples TRBV28 to TRBJ1-1; 8 positions agree with TRBD1. CDR3 length equals 16 residues. Trimming at V came to 3 bases and at J to 1 base, leaving 7 bases not matched to a gene. CDR1 is MDHEN, CDR2 SYDVKM, per germline. CDR3 in amino acids: CASSLDREGRNTEAFF. CDR3 coding DNA: TGTGCCAGCAGTTTGGACAGGGAGGGACGGAACACTGAAGCTTTCTTT.

The V gene is TRBV14, the J gene TRBJ1-1, with D possibly matching TRBD1 (5 bases). The V end lost 3 bases, the J end lost 6 bases, and 11 bases lay between the germline ends. CDR3 length equals 13 residues. The V gene's germline CDR1 is SGHDN and CDR2 FVKESK. CDR3 nucleotides: TGTGCCAGCAGCCAGAGGAGAGGGGCTGAAGCTTTCTTT. Its translation: CASSQRRGAEAFF.